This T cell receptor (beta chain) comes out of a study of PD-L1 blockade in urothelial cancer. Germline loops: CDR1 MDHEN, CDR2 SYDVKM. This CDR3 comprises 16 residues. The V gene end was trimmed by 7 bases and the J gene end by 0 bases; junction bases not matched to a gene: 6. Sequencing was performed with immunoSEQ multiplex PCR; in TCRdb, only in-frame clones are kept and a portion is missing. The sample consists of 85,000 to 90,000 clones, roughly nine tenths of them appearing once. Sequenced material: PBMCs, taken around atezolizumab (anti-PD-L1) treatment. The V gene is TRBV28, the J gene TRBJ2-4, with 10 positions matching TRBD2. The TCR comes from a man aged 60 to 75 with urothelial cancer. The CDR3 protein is CASNEREGLAKNIQYF. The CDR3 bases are TGTGCCAGCAATGAGCGGGAGGGATTAGCCAAAAACATTCAGTACTTC. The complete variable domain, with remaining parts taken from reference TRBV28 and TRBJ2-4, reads DVKVTQSSRYLVKRTGEKVFLECVQDMDHENMFWYRQDPGLGLRLIYFSYDVKMKEKGDIPEGYSVSREKKERFSLILESASTNQTSMYLCASNEREGLAKNIQYFGAGTRLSVL.